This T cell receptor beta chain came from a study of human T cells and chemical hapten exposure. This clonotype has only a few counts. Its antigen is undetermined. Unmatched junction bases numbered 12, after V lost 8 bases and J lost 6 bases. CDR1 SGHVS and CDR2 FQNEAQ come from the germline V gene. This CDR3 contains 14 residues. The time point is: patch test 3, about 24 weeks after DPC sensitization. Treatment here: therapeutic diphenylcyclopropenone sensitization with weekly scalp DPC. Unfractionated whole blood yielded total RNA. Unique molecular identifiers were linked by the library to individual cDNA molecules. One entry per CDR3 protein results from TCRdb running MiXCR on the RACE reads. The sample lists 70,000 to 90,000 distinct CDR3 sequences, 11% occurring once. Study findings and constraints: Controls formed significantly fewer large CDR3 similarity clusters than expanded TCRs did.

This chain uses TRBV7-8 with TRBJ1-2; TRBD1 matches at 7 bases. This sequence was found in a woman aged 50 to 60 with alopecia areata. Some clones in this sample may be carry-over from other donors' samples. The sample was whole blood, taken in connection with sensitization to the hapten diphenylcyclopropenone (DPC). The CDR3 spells CASYPPDREDGYTF. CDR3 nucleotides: TGTGCCAGCTACCCTCCTGACAGGGAGGATGGCTACACCTTC.